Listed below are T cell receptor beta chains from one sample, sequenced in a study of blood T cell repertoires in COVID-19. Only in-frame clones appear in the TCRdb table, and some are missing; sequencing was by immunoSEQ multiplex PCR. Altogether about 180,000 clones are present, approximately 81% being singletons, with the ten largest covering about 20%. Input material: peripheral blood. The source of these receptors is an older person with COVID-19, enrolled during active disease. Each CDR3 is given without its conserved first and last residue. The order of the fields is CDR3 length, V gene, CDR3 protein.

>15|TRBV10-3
AISFTGTSGGTDTQY
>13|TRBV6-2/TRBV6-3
ASRYPQGAYNEQF
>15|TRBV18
ASSPLVTSGGTDTQY
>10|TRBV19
ASSSDPGGQY
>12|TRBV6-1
ASSEKPFDRLAF
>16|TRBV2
ASSVLSGTGNLNTEAF
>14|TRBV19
ASSRNRGATNEKLF
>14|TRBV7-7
ASSLGAQGNYNEQF
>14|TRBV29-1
SVEKGTSYRGNEQF
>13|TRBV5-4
ASSLGQGSYNEQF